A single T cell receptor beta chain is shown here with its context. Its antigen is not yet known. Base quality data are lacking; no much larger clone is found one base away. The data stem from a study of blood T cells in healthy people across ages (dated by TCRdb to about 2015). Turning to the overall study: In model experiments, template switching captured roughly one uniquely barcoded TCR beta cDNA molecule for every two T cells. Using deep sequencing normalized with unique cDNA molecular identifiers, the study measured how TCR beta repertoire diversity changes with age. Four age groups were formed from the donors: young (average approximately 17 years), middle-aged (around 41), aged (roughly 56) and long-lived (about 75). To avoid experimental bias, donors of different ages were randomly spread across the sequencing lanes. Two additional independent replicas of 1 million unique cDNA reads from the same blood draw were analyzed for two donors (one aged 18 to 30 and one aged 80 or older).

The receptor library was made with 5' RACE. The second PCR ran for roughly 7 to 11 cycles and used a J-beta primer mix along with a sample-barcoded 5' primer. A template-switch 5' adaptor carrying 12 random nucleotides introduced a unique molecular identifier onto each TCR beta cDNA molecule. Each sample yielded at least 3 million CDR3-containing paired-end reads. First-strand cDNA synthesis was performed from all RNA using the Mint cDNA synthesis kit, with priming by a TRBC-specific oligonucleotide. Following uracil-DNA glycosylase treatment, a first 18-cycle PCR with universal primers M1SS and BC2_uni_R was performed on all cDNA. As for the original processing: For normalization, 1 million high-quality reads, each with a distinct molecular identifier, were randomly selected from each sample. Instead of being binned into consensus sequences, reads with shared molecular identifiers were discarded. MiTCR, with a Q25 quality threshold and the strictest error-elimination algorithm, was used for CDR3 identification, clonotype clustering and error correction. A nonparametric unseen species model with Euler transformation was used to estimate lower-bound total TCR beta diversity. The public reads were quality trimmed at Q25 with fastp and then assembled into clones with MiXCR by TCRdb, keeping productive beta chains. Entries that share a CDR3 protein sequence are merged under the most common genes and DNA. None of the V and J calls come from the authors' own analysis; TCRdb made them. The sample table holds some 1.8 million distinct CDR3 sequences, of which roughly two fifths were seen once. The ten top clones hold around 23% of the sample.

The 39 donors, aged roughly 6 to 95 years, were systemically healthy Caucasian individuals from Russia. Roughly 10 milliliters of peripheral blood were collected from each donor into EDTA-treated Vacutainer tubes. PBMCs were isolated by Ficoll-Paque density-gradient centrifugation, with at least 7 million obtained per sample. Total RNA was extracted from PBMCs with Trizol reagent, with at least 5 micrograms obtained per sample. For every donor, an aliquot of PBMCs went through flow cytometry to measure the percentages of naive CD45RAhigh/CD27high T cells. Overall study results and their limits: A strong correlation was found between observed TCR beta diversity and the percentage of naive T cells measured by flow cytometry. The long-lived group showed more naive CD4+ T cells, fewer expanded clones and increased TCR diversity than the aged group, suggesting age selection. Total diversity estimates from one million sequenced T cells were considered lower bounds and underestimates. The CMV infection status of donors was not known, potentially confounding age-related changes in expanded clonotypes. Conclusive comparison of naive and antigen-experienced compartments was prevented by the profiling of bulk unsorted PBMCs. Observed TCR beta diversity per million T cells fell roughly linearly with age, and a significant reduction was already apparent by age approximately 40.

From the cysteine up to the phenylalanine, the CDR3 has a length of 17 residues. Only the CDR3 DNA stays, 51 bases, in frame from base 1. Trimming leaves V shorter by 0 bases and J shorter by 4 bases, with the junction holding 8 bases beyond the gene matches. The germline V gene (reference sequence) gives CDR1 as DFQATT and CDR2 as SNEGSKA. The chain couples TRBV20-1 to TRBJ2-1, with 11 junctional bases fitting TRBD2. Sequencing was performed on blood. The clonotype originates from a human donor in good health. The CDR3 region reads CSARDVLAGGLYNEQFF. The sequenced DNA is TGCAGTGCTAGAGATGTGCTAGCGGGGGGATTATACAATGAGCAGTTCTTC.